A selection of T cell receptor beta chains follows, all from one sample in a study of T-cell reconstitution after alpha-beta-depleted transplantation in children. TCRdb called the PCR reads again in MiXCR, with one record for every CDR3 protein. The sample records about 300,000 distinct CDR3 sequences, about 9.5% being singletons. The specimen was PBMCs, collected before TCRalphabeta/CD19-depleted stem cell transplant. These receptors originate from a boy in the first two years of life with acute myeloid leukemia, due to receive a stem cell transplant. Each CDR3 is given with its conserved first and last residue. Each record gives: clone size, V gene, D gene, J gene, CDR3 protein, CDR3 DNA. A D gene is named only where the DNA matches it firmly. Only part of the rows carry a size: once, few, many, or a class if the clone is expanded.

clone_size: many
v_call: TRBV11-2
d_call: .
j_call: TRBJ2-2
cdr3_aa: CASRMQGPTGELFF
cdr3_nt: TGTGCCAGCAGGATGCAGGGACCCACCGGGGAGCTGTTTTTT

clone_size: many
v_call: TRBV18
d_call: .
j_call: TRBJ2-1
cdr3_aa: CASSRDSLSYNEQFF
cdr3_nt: TGTGCCAGCTCACGGGACTCACTCTCCTACAATGAGCAGTTCTTC

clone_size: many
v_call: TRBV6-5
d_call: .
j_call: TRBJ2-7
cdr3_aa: CASSYRDFSYEQYF
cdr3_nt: TGTGCCAGCAGTTACCGGGACTTTTCCTACGAGCAGTACTTC

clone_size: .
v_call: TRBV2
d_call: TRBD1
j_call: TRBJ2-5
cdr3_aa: CASRAGTGSKGTQYF
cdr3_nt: TGTGCCAGCAGGGCCGGGACAGGGTCCAAGGGGACCCAGTACTTC

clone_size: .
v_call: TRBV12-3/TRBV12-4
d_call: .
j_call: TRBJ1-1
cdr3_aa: CASRRTGKGTEAFF
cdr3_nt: TGTGCCAGCAGACGTACAGGGAAAGGGACTGAAGCTTTCTTT

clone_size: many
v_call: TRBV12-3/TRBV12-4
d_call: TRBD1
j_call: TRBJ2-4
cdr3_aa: CASCPRQGALLYTKNIQYF
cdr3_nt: TGTGCCAGCTGTCCCCGACAGGGGGCCCTCCTTTATACCAAAAACATTCAGTACTTC

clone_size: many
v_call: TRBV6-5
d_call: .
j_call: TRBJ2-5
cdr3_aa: CASSFTRLHQETQYF
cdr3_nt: TGTGCCAGCAGTTTTACTCGACTCCACCAAGAGACCCAGTACTTC

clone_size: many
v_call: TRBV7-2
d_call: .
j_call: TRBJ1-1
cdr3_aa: CASSSRTVNTEAFF
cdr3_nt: TGTGCCAGCAGCTCTCGGACCGTGAACACTGAAGCTTTCTTT

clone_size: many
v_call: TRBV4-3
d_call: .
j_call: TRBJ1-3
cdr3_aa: CASSQVGTGNTIYF
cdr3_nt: TGCGCCAGCAGCCAAGTGGGCACTGGAAACACCATATATTTT

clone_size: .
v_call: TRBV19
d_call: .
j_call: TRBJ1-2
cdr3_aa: CASSIGHNYGYTF
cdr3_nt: TGTGCCAGTAGTATAGGACATAACTATGGCTACACCTTC

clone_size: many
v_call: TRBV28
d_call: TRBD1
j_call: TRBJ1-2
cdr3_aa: CASSKTGRYGYTF
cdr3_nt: TGTGCCAGCAGTAAGACAGGGCGGTATGGCTACACCTTC

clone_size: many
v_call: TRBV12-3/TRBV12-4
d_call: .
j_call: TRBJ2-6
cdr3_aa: CASSLSSGANVLTF
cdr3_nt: TGTGCCAGCAGTTTAAGCTCTGGGGCCAACGTCCTGACTTTC

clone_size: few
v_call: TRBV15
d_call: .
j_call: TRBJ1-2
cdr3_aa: CATSRVWGNYGYTF
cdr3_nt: TGTGCCACCAGCAGAGTCTGGGGCAACTATGGCTACACCTTC

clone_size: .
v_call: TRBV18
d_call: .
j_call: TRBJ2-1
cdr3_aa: CASSHKTGFSSYNEQFF
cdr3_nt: TGTGCCAGCTCACACAAGACAGGATTTAGCTCCTACAATGAGCAGTTCTTC

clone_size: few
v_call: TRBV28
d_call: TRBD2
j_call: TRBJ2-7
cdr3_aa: CASSLQTSGYHEQYF
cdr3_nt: TGTGCCAGCAGTTTACAGACTAGCGGGTACCACGAGCAGTACTTC

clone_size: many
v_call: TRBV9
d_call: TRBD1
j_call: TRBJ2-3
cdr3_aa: CASSVWSQGLTDTQYF
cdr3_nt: TGTGCCAGCAGCGTATGGTCACAGGGGCTCACAGATACGCAGTATTTT

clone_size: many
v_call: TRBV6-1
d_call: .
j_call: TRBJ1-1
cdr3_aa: CASSERYNSRTEAFF
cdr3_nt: TGTGCCAGCAGTGAGAGGTACAACTCCCGCACTGAAGCTTTCTTT